One sample yielded the 31 T cell receptor beta chains listed below, sequenced in a study of identical twins. TCRdb independently ran MiXCR on the 5' RACE reads; one entry per CDR3 protein. The sample consists of a few hundred thousand distinct CDR3 sequences, around 15% of them appearing once. The data were also submitted as part of a second study, on yellow fever vaccine responses in identical twins.

Sequenced input: CD4+ T cells sorted from blood. Receptors originate from a woman aged 18 to 35 in good health.

In its sample, this clonotype was seen a few times. V and J are TRBV5-6 and TRBJ1-3, with 8 bases lining up with TRBD1. The V gene's germline CDR1 is SGHDT and CDR2 YYEEEE. This CDR3 has 15 amino acids. J gave up 4 bases and V 3 bases, and 6 bases lay outside the gene matches. For the CDR3, the DNA is TGTGCCAGCAGCTCTCCGACAGGGGCGGGAAACACCATATATTTT. Its protein is CASSSPTGAGNTIYF.

The chain combines TRBV5-1 with TRBJ2-7; D is unclear. With 1 base removed from V and 7 bases from J, the gap between germline ends came to 12 bases. The CDR3 consists of 13 residues. Germline V gene lookup returns CDR1 SGHRS and CDR2 YFSETQ. The CDR3 here is CASSLTQLREQYF. CDR3 coding DNA: TGCGCCAGCAGCTTGACGCAACTCCGGGAGCAGTACTTC.

Concerning this clonotype: One junction end disagrees with the germline gene, perhaps due to a read error. The chain has TRBV20-1 and TRBJ2-2; tentatively, D is TRBD1 or TRBD2 (5 bases each). This CDR3 spans 14 amino acids. CDR1 and CDR2 from the germline V gene are DFQATT and SNEGSKA (reference sequence). This chain's CDR3 is CSASRQGSTGELLF. The CDR3 coding sequence is TGCAGTGCTAGTCGGCAGGGCTCCACCGGGGAGCTGCTTTTT.

This clonotype was seen ten or more times. This chain joins TRBV5-1 and TRBJ1-2; no reliable D call. CDR3 length: 12 amino acids. The germline V gene has CDR1 SGHRS and CDR2 YFSETQ. V was pared by 3 bases and J by 7 bases, with 10 bases between. The CDR3 DNA sequence: TGCGCCAGCAGCTCGCTCGGTGGTGGCTACACCTTC. Translated, it gives CASSSLGGGYTF.

CDR3 nucleotides: TGCAGCGATCTCCTCAGGGGGCCCTCGGACAATGAGCAGTTCTTC. Protein: CSDLLRGPSDNEQFF. The chain links TRBV29-1 to TRBJ2-1, with 8 positions matching TRBD1. Germline V gene data show CDR1 as SQVTM and CDR2 as ANQGSEA. J gave up 5 bases and V 7 bases, and 13 bases lay outside the gene matches. This CDR3 region has 15 residues.

In its sample, this clonotype was seen a few times. V is TRBV4-2 and J is TRBJ2-7; 8 bases line up with TRBD2. Germline V CDR1 and CDR2: LGHNA, YNFKEQ. This CDR3 comprises 16 residues. V lost 1 base to trimming and J lost 0 bases; unmatched junction nucleotides: 5. In nucleotides, the CDR3 is TGTGCCAGCAGCCAAGCGGGGGGGACTAACTCCTACGAGCAGTACTTC. Translated, it gives CASSQAGGTNSYEQYF.

This clonotype has just a few counts. The V call is TRBV7-9, the J call TRBJ1-4, with no clear D. V dropped 1 base and J dropped 0 bases, with 6 bases sitting between them. The CDR3 runs 15 residues. The germline CDR1 and CDR2 sequences are SEHNR and FQNEAQ (reference sequence). CDR3: CASSLGVATNEKLFF. The CDR3 DNA follows: TGTGCCAGCAGCTTAGGGGTCGCAACTAATGAAAAACTGTTTTTT.

This clonotype was counted a few times. The chain couples TRBV20-1 to TRBJ2-1; D unclear. Trimming left V 4 bases short and J 1 base short, with 5 bases between. Germline CDR1 DFQATT, CDR2 SNEGSKA (reference sequence). This CDR3 region has 12 residues. CDR3 region: CSAKQSYNEQFF. CDR3 sequence (DNA): TGCAGTGCTAAGCAGTCCTACAATGAGCAGTTCTTC.

This clonotype has a handful of counts. This sequence joins TRBV3-1 and TRBJ2-2; D gene unclear. The CDR3 length is 16 residues. Looked up from germline, CDR1 is LGHDT and CDR2 is YNNKEL (reference sequence). Trimming left V 4 bases short and J 2 bases short, with 14 bases between. CDR3 nucleotide sequence: TGTGCCAGCAGCCTAGACCGACCTATTAACACCGGGGAGCTGTTTTTT. Its translation is CASSLDRPINTGELFF.

The chain is built from TRBV7-2 and TRBJ2-7; 7 bases agree with TRBD1. With 0 bases clipped from V and 3 bases from J, the junction kept 5 bases outside the gene matches. Germline CDR1 is SGHTA and CDR2 is FQGNSA. This CDR3 is built from 15 residues. The CDR3 nucleotides read TGTGCCAGCAGCTTAGCGACAGGGTTCAACTACGAGCAGTACTTC. This translates into CASSLATGFNYEQYF.

The chain carries TRBV19 and TRBJ2-1, with TRBD2 identical over 10 bases. This CDR3 spans 17 amino acids. V lost 10 bases, J lost 3 bases, and 15 bases stayed unmatched. Germline values: CDR1 LNHDA, CDR2 SQIVND (reference sequence). The DNA of the CDR3 is TGTGCCACTTCAGGGGGTCCTAGCGGGAGACGCTACAATGAGCAGTTCTTC. Its translation is CATSGGPSGRRYNEQFF. Supplemented by reference TRBV19 and TRBJ2-1, the full variable domain reads DGGITQSPKYLFRKEGQNVTLSCEQNLNHDAMYWYRQDPGQGLRLIYYSQIVNDFQKGDIAEGYSVSREKKESFPLTVTSAQKNPTAFYLCATSGGPSGRRYNEQFFGPGTRLTVL.

This clonotype was seen a few times. The chain is built from TRBV6-5 and TRBJ2-1; 9 nucleotides agree with TRBD1. Trimming at V came to 7 bases and at J to 4 bases, leaving 8 bases not matched to a gene. This CDR3 is 15 amino acids long. CDR1 is MNHEY and CDR2 is SVGAGI in the germline V gene. DNA for the CDR3: TGTGCCAGCACAGTTACACAGGGGGCTTACAATGAGCAGTTCTTC. Protein product: CASTVTQGAYNEQFF.

The rearrangement links TRBV20-1 to TRBJ1-1; TRBD1 aligns across 7 bases. Trimming took 6 bases from V and 8 from J; bases not matched to a gene: 6. Germline CDR1 reads DFQATT; CDR2 reads SNEGSKA (reference sequence). The length of the CDR3 is 11 residues. Written as DNA, the CDR3 is TGCAGTGCGACAGGGCCCCAGGAAGCTTTCTTT. Translation gives CSATGPQEAFF.

The V gene is TRBV29-1, the J gene TRBJ1-2; D is possibly TRBD1 (5 bases). Germline V gives CDR1 SQVTM, CDR2 ANQGSEA. This CDR3 region has 15 residues. Deletions cut 5 bases from V and 9 bases from J, with 25 bases between. The CDR3 coding sequence is TGCAGCGTTAGGGGAGGTGGTTCGACTATGGCTCGCTACACCTTC. It specifies CSVRGGGSTMARYTF.

The V call is TRBV5-1, the J call TRBJ2-3; D is unclear. Trimming took 4 bases from V and 0 from J, leaving 15 bases between them. This CDR3 has 16 amino acids. CDR1 is SGHRS and CDR2 is YFSETQ in the germline V gene. The CDR3 here is CASSLVARSSTDTQYF. CDR3 coding DNA: TGCGCCAGCAGCCTTGTCGCGAGATCTAGCACAGATACGCAGTATTTT.

Only a few counts were recorded for this clonotype. This chain joins TRBV6-2 or TRBV6-3 and TRBJ2-4, with TRBD2 identical over 7 bases. J gave up 16 bases and V 10 bases, and 16 bases lay outside the gene matches. Germline loops: CDR1 MNHEY, CDR2 SVGEGT. This CDR3 is built from 12 residues. The CDR3 coding sequence is TGTGCCATCACCGGGACTACCCTTGTTGCTTACTTC. It yields the protein CAITGTTLVAYF.

This clonotype was seen more than once but under ten times. CDR3 nucleotides: TGTGCCAGCAGCCTGGGGGACAGGGTCAATTCACCCCTCCACTTT. It is translated as CASSLGDRVNSPLHF. The rearrangement joins TRBV5-5 to TRBJ1-6; 9 bases agree with TRBD1. V was clipped by 4 bases and J by 7 bases; unmatched bases: 6. Germline lookup yields CDR1 SGHKS and CDR2 YYEKEE (reference sequence). This CDR3 is built from 15 residues.

The chain has TRBV29-1 and TRBJ2-2; D is possibly TRBD2 (6 bases). The CDR3 consists of 15 residues. Trimming removed 5 bases from V and 4 bases from J, with 17 bases in between. The germline V gene has CDR1 SQVTM and CDR2 ANQGSEA. The CDR3: CSVLKTAGPTGELFF. CDR3 nucleotide sequence: TGCAGCGTTCTTAAAACAGCGGGCCCCACCGGGGAGCTGTTTTTT.

The V gene is TRBV6-5, the J gene TRBJ2-2; 7 bases are a match to TRBD2. Germline V lookup: CDR1 MNHEY, CDR2 SVGAGI. V gave up 0 bases and J gave up 1 base; unmatched junction bases: 11. CDR3 size: 19 residues. The CDR3 DNA sequence: TGTGCCAGCAGTTACTCGATTAGGCCACTAGCGCAGAACACCGGGGAGCTGTTTTTT. This encodes CASSYSIRPLAQNTGELFF.

This clonotype was counted ten times or more. The chain recombines TRBV6-2 or TRBV6-3 with TRBJ2-2, with 8 bases that match TRBD1. The germline CDR1 and CDR2 sequences are MNHEY and SVGEGT. This CDR3 contains 14 residues. V was clipped by 5 bases and J by 5 bases; unmatched bases: 4. The CDR3 DNA follows: TGTGCCAGCAGTCCACAGGGGGAAACCGGGGAGCTGTTTTTT. Its translation is CASSPQGETGELFF.

This clonotype was detected many times. The CDR3 DNA follows: TGTGCCAGCAGCCAAGTTGGTCAAGCGGGAAGCTCCTACGAGCAGTACTTC. It codes for CASSQVGQAGSSYEQYF. The chain recombines TRBV4-2 with TRBJ2-7; TRBD2 matches at 7 bases. CDR1 is LGHNA and CDR2 is YNFKEQ in the germline V gene. The CDR3 is made up of 17 amino acids. Trimming cost V 1 base and J 0 bases; bases outside gene matches: 9.

This clonotype was seen only a few times. V gene TRBV20-1 combines with J gene TRBJ2-2; D uncertain. The CDR3 is 15 residues long. Between the trimmed V and J ends, which lost 0 bases and 1 base, there was a span of 9 bases. In germline, CDR1 is DFQATT, CDR2 SNEGSKA (reference sequence). In DNA form, the CDR3 reads TGCAGTGCTAGAGAATACGGCCTGAACACCGGGGAGCTGTTTTTT. Protein sequence: CSAREYGLNTGELFF.

This clonotype turned up a few times. This chain joins TRBV3-1 and TRBJ1-5; tentative D call: TRBD1 (5 bases). The CDR3 consists of 13 residues. Trimming shortened V by 4 bases and J by 3 bases, and 7 bases separated the two germline ends. Germline V gene lookup returns CDR1 LGHDT and CDR2 YNNKEL (reference sequence). This CDR3 reads CASSRGANQPQHF. In nucleotides, the CDR3 is TGTGCCAGCAGCCGGGGCGCCAATCAGCCCCAGCATTTT.

There are a few counts of this clonotype. The chain couples TRBV12-3 or TRBV12-4 to TRBJ2-1; unclear D gene. The CDR3 has 13 amino acids. With 3 bases removed from V and 6 bases from J, the gap between germline ends came to 9 bases. CDR3 in amino acids: CASSFSSGNEQFF. As DNA, the CDR3 is TGTGCCAGCAGTTTTAGTTCCGGCAATGAGCAGTTCTTC.

This sequence joins TRBV19 and TRBJ1-1; D is possibly TRBD1 (6 bases). Germline-derived CDR1 and CDR2 are LNHDA and SQIVND (reference sequence). V lost 7 bases and J lost 7, with 25 bases in between. The CDR3 has 16 amino acids. The CDR3 loop is CASTLGQQGTGNEAFF. CDR3 nucleotides: TGTGCCAGTACCTTGGGTCAGCAGGGGACGGGAAATGAAGCTTTCTTT.

This clonotype has only a few counts. This chain links TRBV5-1 with TRBJ2-2; tentative D call: TRBD1 (6 bases). Trimming pared 5 bases from V and 4 bases from J, leaving 15 bases between. Germline CDR1 is SGHRS and CDR2 is YFSETQ. This CDR3 comprises 15 residues. The CDR3, as DNA: TGCGCCAGCAGTATCCGGACAGACAGCACCGGGGAGCTGTTTTTT. It encodes CASSIRTDSTGELFF.

The CDR3 DNA sequence: TGTGCCACCAGTGGTAACACCGGGGAGCTGTTTTTT. Its protein product is CATSGNTGELFF. This chain joins TRBV24-1 and TRBJ2-2; D gene ambiguous. The germline CDR1 and CDR2 sequences are KGHDR and SFDVKD. This CDR3 spans 12 amino acids. The germline V and J ends were trimmed by 5 bases and 2 bases, with 2 bases remaining between them.

Many counts were recorded for this clonotype. CDR3 in amino acids: CASSLAGGNEQFF. For the CDR3, the DNA is TGTGCCAGCAGTTTAGCGGGGGGTAATGAGCAGTTCTTC. The J gene is TRBJ2-1, the V gene TRBV12-3 or TRBV12-4, with a possible D match to TRBD2 (6 bases). Trimming pared 0 bases from V and 7 bases from J, leaving 7 bases between. This CDR3 contains 13 residues.

V usage is TRBV10-3 and J usage is TRBJ2-1; 7 nucleotides align to TRBD1. The CDR3 covers 15 residues. Trimming took 3 bases from V and 2 from J; bases not matched to a gene: 4. Germline V lookup: CDR1 ENHRY, CDR2 SYGVKD. The CDR3 spells CAISERDRAYNEQFF. CDR3 in DNA: TGTGCCATCAGTGAACGAGACAGGGCCTACAATGAGCAGTTCTTC.

V and J are TRBV20-1 and TRBJ2-1, with 11 bases matching TRBD2. J lost 1 base, V lost 5 bases, and 19 bases had no gene match. Germline loops: CDR1 DFQATT, CDR2 SNEGSKA (reference sequence). This CDR3 comprises 20 residues. DNA of the CDR3: TGCAGTGCTCCCCGAAATTTGCTAGCGGGGGGTGCATTTTCCTACAATGAGCAGTTCTTC. It yields the protein CSAPRNLLAGGAFSYNEQFF.

The chain joins TRBV10-3 to TRBJ2-3, with D possibly being TRBD1 or TRBD2 (6 bases each). Trimming removed 10 bases from V and 2 bases from J, with 16 bases in between. This CDR3 region has 14 residues. Germline V gene data show CDR1 as ENHRY and CDR2 as SYGVKD. This CDR3 is CATRAGHTTDTQYF. The CDR3, as DNA: TGTGCCACCAGGGCGGGACATACCACAGATACGCAGTATTTT.